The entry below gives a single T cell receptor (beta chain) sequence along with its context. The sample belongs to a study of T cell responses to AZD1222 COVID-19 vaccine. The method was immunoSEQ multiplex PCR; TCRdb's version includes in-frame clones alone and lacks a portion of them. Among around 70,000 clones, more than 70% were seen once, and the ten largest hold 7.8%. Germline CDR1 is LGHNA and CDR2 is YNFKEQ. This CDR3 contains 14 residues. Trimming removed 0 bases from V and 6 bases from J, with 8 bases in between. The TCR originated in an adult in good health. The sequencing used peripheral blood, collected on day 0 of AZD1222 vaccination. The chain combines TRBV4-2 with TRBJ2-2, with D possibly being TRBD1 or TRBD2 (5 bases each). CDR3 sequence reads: CASSQDLGAGELFF. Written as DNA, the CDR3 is TGTGCCAGCAGCCAAGACCTGGGGGCCGGGGAGCTGTTTTTT.